This T cell receptor beta chain was sequenced in a study of cytomegalovirus exposure and HLA in healthy donors (dated by TCRdb to about 2017). In terms of the full investigation: According to an earlier analysis of several hundred of the donors, 150 million to 200 million T cells yielded 117 million unique TCR beta sequences and less than 300 Gb of sequence data. About 320 gigabases of sequencing data and 78 million or so unique TCR sequences were included in an early release covering around 600 HLA-typed donors. Of the roughly 410 genotyped donors, over 80% were placed in the genetic ancestry cluster associated with self-reported Caucasian donors. The aim of the study was to test whether cataloging public T cell receptors could identify signatures of past pathogen exposure. Using immunosequencing, the study profiled T cell repertoires from 550 to 750 subjects and related those repertoires to cytomegalovirus serostatus. Besides the first cohort of 666 subjects, a separate validation cohort made up of 120 different subjects was used. High-throughput TCR immunosequencing, statistical association of individual TCRs with disease status, and machine learning were combined to predict cytomegalovirus infection status. A later analysis re-examined previously published TCR beta repertoires from hundreds of donors and added high-resolution HLA genotyping to investigate patterns of TCR occurrence. In the later analysis, no new phenotypic data were used to find candidate immune exposures; instead, reliance was placed on TCR beta sequences and their occurrence across donors. To decide whether each TCR beta V gene segment behaved as functional or pseudogenic, an earlier analysis of fewer than 750 of the donors relied on high-throughput TCR beta sequencing. Donor age, sex, ethnicity and CMV serostatus were collected together with the repertoire data. A later genetic analysis took genome-wide SNP genotypes for 398 of the 666 donors and used that subset as a discovery cohort. All discovery cohort repertoires had been generated on a single sequencing platform. Class I and class II HLA loci were covered by the typing at four-digit resolution. The number of donors typed differed by locus, with about 629-630 for A, B, C, DRB1 and DQB1, around 520 for DQA1, 600 to 610 for DPA1, and around 450 for DPB1. Because of strong linkage in the cohort, 5 or 6 DR-DQ haplotypes were treated as single units for association and clustering. Among about 370 genotyped donors of the cohort, an average of approximately 240,000 unique TCR beta nucleotide sequences was sequenced per donor, of which about 18% were non-productive. General conclusions and limits of the study: Linkage disequilibrium might explain the correlated functional status among segregating V segments, but an unknown experimental factor could not be excluded. Specific HLA alleles were associated with some 15,000 TCR beta sequences at a false discovery rate of 0.05 in a later analysis. The 87-base-pair reads could not distinguish some IMGT-functional V segments, including TRBV6-2 and TRBV6-3, so those segments were excluded. The authors suggested that the approach could potentially be extended to other disease states and immunological phenotypes. V-gene and J-gene trimming of TCR beta chains was associated with a missense DCLRE1C variant in a later genetic analysis, and the association was replicated in an independent cohort. Sequencing depth was assumed to be roughly uniform across donors in the presence/absence analyses, though that assumption may not hold. Only TCR beta chains were sequenced in this cohort, and the absence of alpha or paired-chain data limited detectable features. Most CMV-associated TCR beta chains appeared to be HLA-restricted in a later analysis, and the HLA associations seemed to be driven largely by CMV exposure. HLA typing was unavailable for some donors at each locus, so association tests used only the typed subset. In a later genetic analysis, fewer N-insertions in productive TCRs were reported among donors in an Asian-associated ancestry cluster than the roughly 670-donor mean. In both the original and validation cohorts, the classifier was reported to diagnose cytomegalovirus status with high specificity and sensitivity. Three of the identified cytomegalovirus-associated TCR beta chains were confirmed in vitro to be specific for cytomegalovirus antigens. Assigning TCR associations to individual alleles was difficult when HLA alleles, especially DR and DQ, strongly co-occurred. Broadly in line with IMGT annotations, most TCR beta V segments showed up in productive rearrangements about 90% or about 30% of the time in an earlier analysis of some 590 of the donors. In a later analysis, HLA-associated TCR beta chains showed more clonal expansion and lower generation probabilities than non-associated chains that were equally common. A further reported finding was that TCR beta sequences accurately predicted the HLA-A and HLA-B alleles for most subjects in the first cohort. A total of about 150 TCR beta chains were listed by the study as associated with cytomegalovirus. The sequencing pipeline was judged likely to have produced a cluster of highly shared sequence variants as a technical artifact. Across donors, most TCR sequences were observed very rarely, whereas some public TCRs were present in many individuals. CMV serostatus was the only immune exposure information available for the cohort. According to a later analysis, parvovirus B19, influenza, CMV and Epstein-Barr virus appeared linked to several top co-occurrence clusters. In a later analysis, TCR association rates were found to vary across HLA loci, with the most associated TCRs seen for DRB1 alleles and the fewest for HLA-C alleles. About 15 rarely observed V segments, including chromosome 9 orphons, were excluded from the earlier analysis of some 590 of the donors because counts were too low.

The cohort was made up of approximately 670 healthy bone marrow donors. At the time of sampling, every cohort member was nominally healthy, though immune exposures that went unrecorded were likely present. The donor tested CMV seropositive and was one of the 289 seropositive cohort members. Each donor provided a peripheral blood sample, and peripheral blood mononuclear cells were used for TCR beta sequencing. Genomic DNA extraction from the blood cell samples was performed with the Qiagen DNeasy Blood Extraction Kit. On this clone: What this receptor recognizes is not known. The input lacks base qualities; no much larger clone sits a single base away.

Receptors were amplified or captured by the immunoSEQ multiplex PCR assay. For the multiplex PCR, a mixture combining 60 forward primers for TCR Vbeta segments and 13 reverse primers for TCR Jbeta segments was used. The CDR3 region of rearranged TCR beta genes was amplified from genomic DNA with a multiplex PCR assay. On the Illumina HiSeq System, the amplified TCR beta libraries were sequenced as 87-base-pair reads. Under the source paper's analysis protocol: A later analysis counted tens of millions of unique TCR beta chains across the 666 repertoires, and some 12 million of these chains were shared by at least two donors. Raw reads were error-corrected and collapsed into unique sequences with a nearest-neighbor algorithm that merged closely related sequences to remove PCR and sequencing errors. CDR3 sequences were aligned to IMGT reference sequences to assign V, D and J gene segments. For a sequence to be retained, a match of at least six nucleotides was required to both a V gene segment and a J gene segment. A rearrangement counted as productive if the CDR3 had no stop codons and remained in frame with V and J, and every other rearrangement counted as non-productive. CDR3 was defined according to IMGT convention as the region running from the second conserved V-encoded cysteine to the conserved J-encoded phenylalanine. The earlier analysis of 587 of the donors excluded any sequence lacking an unambiguous match to a single V gene segment. An earlier analysis of some 500 of the donors classified V segments as functional when productive rearrangements were above 56.7% and as segregating when the standard deviation between donors was above 5%. A statistical classification framework was built for diagnosing cytomegalovirus status from the catalog of TCR beta chain sequences. In a later analysis, V and J genes were assigned by comparing TCR nucleotide sequences against IMGT/GENE-DB human TR gene sequences. In a later analysis, CDR3 sequences and most-parsimonious VDJ recombination scenarios were assigned using the TCRdist pipeline. In a later analysis, each TCR beta chain was defined by its CDR3 amino acid sequence together with its V-gene family, and reads lacking a unique V-gene family were excluded. As a way to deal with suspected cross-contamination and a sequencing artifact, a later analysis dropped more than 500 nucleotide sequences that were highly shared and had low generation probability. In a later analysis, a clonal expansion index was calculated for each public chain from normalized within-repertoire ranks of inferred template counts. In a later analysis, generation probabilities were computed using a VDJ recombination model fitted to out-of-frame rearrangements, and the results were checked against IGoR. In a later analysis, hypergeometric tests were used to score TCR-TCR, TCR-HLA and TCR-CMV co-occurrence, with a repertoire-size bias correction applied to TCR pairs. In a later analysis, false discovery rates were estimated by permuting HLA or CMV assignments 20 times. A later analysis grouped co-occurring TCRs with DBSCAN, adding TCRdist sequence similarity when clustering within HLA-allele-positive subsets. Repertoires with fewer than 30,000 or more than 120,000 public chains, plus five repertoires with anomalous nucleotide sharing, were excluded from co-occurrence clustering. TCRdb took over this immuneACCESS table, retaining in-frame rearrangements with V and J assigned. Such tables are incomplete; in checked studies, under half of the missing clones stem from an unresolved V gene, and the remainder is unexplained. That table gives V, J and clone size, and the DNA gave D and trimming. The sample table holds under 200,000 clones, of which around four fifths were seen once. Over 1.5% of the sample rests with the top ten.

V has 2 bases trimmed and J has 7 bases trimmed; junction bases matching no gene number 6. CDR3 length: 15 amino acids, cysteine to phenylalanine. Left in the record is the CDR3 DNA by itself, 45 bases read in frame from the first base. Based on the germline V gene (reference sequence), the CDR1 and CDR2 sequences are MNHEY and SMNVEV. Sequencing was carried out using PBMCs. The receptor was derived from a man aged 40-50 years in good health and CMV-seropositive. The receptor chain draws on TRBV27 and TRBJ2-1, with 9 central nucleotides matching TRBD2. The CDR3 is CASSLGSGRPNEQFF. The DNA sequence follows: TGTGCCAGCAGTTTAGGTAGCGGGAGACCGAATGAGCAGTTCTTC.